This TCR beta chain was recovered during a study of T cells after posttransplantation cyclophosphamide (dated by TCRdb to the mid-2010s). General notes on the study: Using TRB sequencing, the study followed how the T cell repertoire rebuilt after myeloablative bone marrow transplantation with posttransplantation cyclophosphamide given as GVHD prophylaxis. Public TRB sequences were queried against a database of over 3,600 sequences associated with responses to pathogens, tumor antigens, self-antigens and alloantigens. Because TRA and TRB clonality correlated tightly in several samples, later TCR analyses were limited to TRB. Samples from about 33 PTCy-treated patients and approximately 15 related bone marrow donors of those patients were subjected to antigen receptor sequencing. Blood from all 30 or so PTCy patients who had 1-year posttransplant specimens underwent TRB sequencing. Up to 3 additional blood samples from 2 to 5.2 years after transplant were also TRB-sequenced in 3 patients, as was pretransplant blood from several patients. Paper-wide results and their limitations: The TRB repertoires of T cells infiltrating skin or GI tract showed only limited overlap with the TRB repertoires of T cells in blood. Across about 49 patients, TRB clonality was highly associated with recipient CMV seropositivity and CMV reactivation, and PTCy diversity was similar to diversity in CNI/methotrexate controls. Donor-recipient similarity was low at 1-2 months but increased during the first year, and donor CD8+ memory clones often dominated later blood repertoires.

A remark on this clone: It lacks a known antigen. Base qualities are not provided; no much larger clone lies one nucleotide away.

Genomic DNA was the input for TRB sequencing, which was run either with the immunoSEQ assay at survey resolution or with the hsTCRB kit. As for how the authors treated the data: Initial read processing used immunoSEQ software, and repertoire analyses used the LymphoSeq R package. Clonality was computed as 1 minus normalized Shannon entropy; Gini coefficient was also calculated for each TRB dataset. To infer phenotypes in unsorted samples, TRB sequences from sorted subsets of the recipient or donor were mapped onto the unsorted samples of the same recipient. Not all clones reach the TCRdb copy of this immuneACCESS table, which keeps in-frame sequences only. Checked studies attribute under half of the gap to unresolved V genes and leave the rest unexplained. Clone size and the V and J calls come from that table; the DNA yielded D and trimming. This sample has around 3,400 clones in its table, and 75% to 85% of those were observed once. The ten largest clones capture 20% to 25% of the sample.

On the day of marrow donation, related bone marrow donors gave peripheral blood samples. Mononuclear cells from peripheral blood and bone marrow were separated by Ficoll-Hypaque density centrifugation and then cryopreserved. Sorting of CD4+ and CD8+ T cells, including naive and memory subsets, was performed by FACS on a FACSAria II. For this chain, trimming is 3 bases at the V end and 3 bases at the J end, and the number of junction bases without a gene match is 5. According to the germline V gene (reference sequence), CDR1 reads SGHKS and CDR2 reads YYEKEE. The CDR3, from cysteine to phenylalanine, totals 14 residues. Only the CDR3 part of the read is kept: 42 bases, read in frame from the first base.

The chain couples TRBV5-5 to TRBJ1-1, and TRBD1 matches 7 of the central bases. The specimen was memory CD8+ T cells sorted from blood. This clonotype was sampled from an older woman in good health, CMV-negative, and a related stem cell transplant donor. The DNA sequence is TGTGCCAGCAGCTCGATACAGGGGTACACTGAAGCTTTCTTT. Translation gives CASSSIQGYTEAFF.